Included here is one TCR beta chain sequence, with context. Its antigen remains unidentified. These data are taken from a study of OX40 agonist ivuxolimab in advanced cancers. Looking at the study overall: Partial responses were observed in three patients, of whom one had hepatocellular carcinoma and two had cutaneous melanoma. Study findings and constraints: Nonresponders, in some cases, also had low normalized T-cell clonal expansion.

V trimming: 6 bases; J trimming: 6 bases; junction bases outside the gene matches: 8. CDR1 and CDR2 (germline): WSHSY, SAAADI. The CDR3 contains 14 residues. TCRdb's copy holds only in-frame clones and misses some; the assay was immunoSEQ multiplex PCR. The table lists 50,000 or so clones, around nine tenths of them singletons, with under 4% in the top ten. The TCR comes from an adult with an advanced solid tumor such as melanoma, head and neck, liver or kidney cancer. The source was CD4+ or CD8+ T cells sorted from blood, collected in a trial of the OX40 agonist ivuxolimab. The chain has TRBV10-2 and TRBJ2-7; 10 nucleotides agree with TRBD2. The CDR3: CASRLAGETGEQYF. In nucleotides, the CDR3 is TGCGCCAGCAGGCTAGCGGGAGAAACGGGCGAGCAGTACTTC.